This T cell receptor beta chain was obtained from a study of glioma-infiltrating T cells. Study-level results: Gliomas, especially low-grade, showed above-expected tissue-blood divergence; non-neoplastic patients showed below. Very few CDR3 sequences were shared between tissue and blood.

Using RNA template, CDR3s of TCR alpha and beta were amplified with iRepertoire arm-PCR. For one-step reverse transcription and amplification, about 90-450 ng of tissue mRNA or PBMC total RNA was used. In TCRdb, the multiplex PCR reads were re-called with MiXCR into one record per CDR3 protein. Here the sample spans roughly 120,000 distinct CDR3 sequences, roughly 23% being singletons. Per germline, CDR1 SQVTM and CDR2 ANQGSEA. V was pared by 3 bases and J by 3 bases, with 4 bases of the junction left unmatched. The CDR3 spans 13 residues. This clonotype came up a few times. Its antigen is unknown. The clonotype was recovered from a human donor with low-grade glioma or glioblastoma, undergoing nonglioma brain surgery, or in good health (not recorded which). The chain employs TRBV29-1 and TRBJ1-1; 7 bases map to TRBD1. Sequencing used glioma tissue, nonneoplastic brain tissue, or PBMCs (not recorded which). The CDR3 region is CSVERGRDTEAFF. CDR3 DNA sequence: TGCAGCGTTGAGAGGGGGCGGGACACTGAAGCTTTCTTT.